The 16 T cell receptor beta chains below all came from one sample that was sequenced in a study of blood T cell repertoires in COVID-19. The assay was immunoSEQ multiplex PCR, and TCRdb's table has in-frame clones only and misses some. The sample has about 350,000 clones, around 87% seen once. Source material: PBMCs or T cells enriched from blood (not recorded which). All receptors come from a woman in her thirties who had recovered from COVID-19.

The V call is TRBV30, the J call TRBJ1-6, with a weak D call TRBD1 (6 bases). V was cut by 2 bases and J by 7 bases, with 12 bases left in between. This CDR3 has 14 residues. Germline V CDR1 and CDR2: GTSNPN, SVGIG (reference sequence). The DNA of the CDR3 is TGTGCCTGGAGTTTGGACAGAAGAAATTCACCCCTCCACTTT. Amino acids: CAWSLDRRNSPLHF. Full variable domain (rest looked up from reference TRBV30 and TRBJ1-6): SQTIHQWPATLVQPVGSPLSLECTVEGTSNPNLYWYRQAAGRGLQLLFYSVGIGQISSEVPQNLSASRPQDRQFILSSKKLLLSDSGFYLCAWSLDRRNSPLHFGNGTRLTVT.

The DNA for the CDR3 is TGCGCCAGCAGCCCCCAGGGTAGAAGGGAAAAACTGTTTTTT. It specifies CASSPQGRREKLFF. This chain joins TRBV5-1 and TRBJ1-4; tentatively, D is TRBD1 (5 bases). The length of the CDR3 is 14 residues. The germline gives CDR1 SGHRS, CDR2 YFSETQ. The ends were cut back, 4 bases at V and 8 bases at J, with 15 bases in the middle. Complete variable domain (other parts from reference TRBV5-1 and TRBJ1-4): KAGVTQTPRYLIKTRGQQVTLSCSPISGHRSVSWYQQTPGQGLQFLFEYFSETQRNKGNFPGRFSGRQFSNSRSEMNVSTLELGDSALYLCASSPQGRREKLFFGSGTQLSVL.

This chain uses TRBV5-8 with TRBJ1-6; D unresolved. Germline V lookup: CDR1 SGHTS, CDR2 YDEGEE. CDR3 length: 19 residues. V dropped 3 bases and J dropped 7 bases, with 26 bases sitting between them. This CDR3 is CASSSQTGVVDILNSPLHF. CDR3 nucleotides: TGTGCCAGCAGCTCTCAGACGGGAGTCGTGGATATTCTAAATTCACCCCTCCACTTT. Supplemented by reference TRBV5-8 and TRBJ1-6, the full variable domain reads EAGVTQSPTHLIKTRGQQATLRCSPISGHTSVYWYQQALGLGLQFLLWYDEGEERNRGNFPPRFSGRQFPNYSSELNVNALELEDSALYLCASSSQTGVVDILNSPLHFGNGTRLTVT.

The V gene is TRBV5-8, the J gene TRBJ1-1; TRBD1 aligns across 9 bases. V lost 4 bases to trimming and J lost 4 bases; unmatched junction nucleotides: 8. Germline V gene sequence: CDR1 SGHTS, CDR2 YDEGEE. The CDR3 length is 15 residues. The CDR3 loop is CASSEGTGFTTEAFF. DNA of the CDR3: TGTGCCAGCAGCGAGGGGACAGGGTTTACCACTGAAGCTTTCTTT.

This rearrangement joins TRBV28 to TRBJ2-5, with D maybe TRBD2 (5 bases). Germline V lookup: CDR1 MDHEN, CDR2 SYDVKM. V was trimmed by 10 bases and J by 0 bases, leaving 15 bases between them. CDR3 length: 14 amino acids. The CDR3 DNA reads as TGTGCCACGAAGCGAGCCGGGAACCAAGAGACCCAGTACTTC. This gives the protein CATKRAGNQETQYF. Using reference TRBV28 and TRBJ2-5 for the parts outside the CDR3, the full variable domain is DVKVTQSSRYLVKRTGEKVFLECVQDMDHENMFWYRQDPGLGLRLIYFSYDVKMKEKGDIPEGYSVSREKKERFSLILESASTNQTSMYLCATKRAGNQETQYFGPGTRLLVL.

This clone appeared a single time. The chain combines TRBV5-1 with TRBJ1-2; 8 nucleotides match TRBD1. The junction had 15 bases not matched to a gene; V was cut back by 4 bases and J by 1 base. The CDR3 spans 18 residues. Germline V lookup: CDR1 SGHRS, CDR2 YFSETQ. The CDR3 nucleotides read TGCGCCAGCAGCCCGACAGGGGCCCTTACCGGGGGTAACTATGGCTACACCTTC. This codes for CASSPTGALTGGNYGYTF.

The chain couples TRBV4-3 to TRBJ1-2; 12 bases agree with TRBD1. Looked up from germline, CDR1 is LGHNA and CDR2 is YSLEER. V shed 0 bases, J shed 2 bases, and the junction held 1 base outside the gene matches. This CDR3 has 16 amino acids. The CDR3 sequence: CASSQEGTGGNYGYTF. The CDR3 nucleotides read TGCGCCAGCAGCCAAGAGGGGACAGGGGGCAACTATGGCTACACCTTC.

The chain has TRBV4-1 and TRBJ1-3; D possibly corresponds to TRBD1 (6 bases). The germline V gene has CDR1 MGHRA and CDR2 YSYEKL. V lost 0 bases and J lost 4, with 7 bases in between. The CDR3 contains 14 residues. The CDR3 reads CASSQDRGGNTIYF. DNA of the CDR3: TGCGCCAGCAGCCAAGATAGGGGGGGAAACACCATATATTTT.

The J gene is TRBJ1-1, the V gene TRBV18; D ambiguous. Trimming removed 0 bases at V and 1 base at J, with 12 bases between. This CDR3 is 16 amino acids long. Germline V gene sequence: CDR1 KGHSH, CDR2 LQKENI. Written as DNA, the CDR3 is TGTGCCAGCTCACCACCCATTACCAGATCGAACACTGAAGCTTTCTTT. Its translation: CASSPPITRSNTEAFF.

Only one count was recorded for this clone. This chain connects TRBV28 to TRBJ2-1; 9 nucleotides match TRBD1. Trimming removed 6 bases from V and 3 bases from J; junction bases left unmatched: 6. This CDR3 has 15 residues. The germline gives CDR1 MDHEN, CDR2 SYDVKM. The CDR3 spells CASSPLDRGYNEQFF. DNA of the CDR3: TGTGCCAGCAGCCCTCTGGACAGGGGCTACAATGAGCAGTTCTTC.

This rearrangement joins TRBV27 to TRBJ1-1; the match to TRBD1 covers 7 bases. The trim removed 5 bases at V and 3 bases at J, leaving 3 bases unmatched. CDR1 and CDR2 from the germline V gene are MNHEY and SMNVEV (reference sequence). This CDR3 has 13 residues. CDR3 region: CASSATGDTEAFF. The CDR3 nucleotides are TGTGCCAGCAGTGCTACAGGGGACACTGAAGCTTTCTTT.

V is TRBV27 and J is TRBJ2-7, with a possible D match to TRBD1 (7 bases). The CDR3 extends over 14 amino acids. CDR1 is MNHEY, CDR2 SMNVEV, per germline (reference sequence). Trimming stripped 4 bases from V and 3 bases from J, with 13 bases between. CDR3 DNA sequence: TGTGCCAGCAGTTACCGCGGGACAGACTACGAGCAGTACTTC. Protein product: CASSYRGTDYEQYF.

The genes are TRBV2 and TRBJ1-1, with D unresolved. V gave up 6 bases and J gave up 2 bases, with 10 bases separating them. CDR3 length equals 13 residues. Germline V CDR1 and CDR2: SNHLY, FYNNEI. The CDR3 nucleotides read TGTGCCAGCAGCCTCGGAGGCAACACTGAAGCTTTCTTT. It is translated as CASSLGGNTEAFF.

The CDR3 bases are TGTGCCAGCAGCCACTTGGGGGGGGATGGCTACACCTTC. It is translated as CASSHLGGDGYTF. This chain links TRBV28 with TRBJ1-2; D is possibly TRBD1 (5 bases). The CDR3 sequence is 13 residues long. Germline V gene data show CDR1 as MDHEN and CDR2 as SYDVKM. Trimming pared 6 bases from V and 6 bases from J, leaving 14 bases between.

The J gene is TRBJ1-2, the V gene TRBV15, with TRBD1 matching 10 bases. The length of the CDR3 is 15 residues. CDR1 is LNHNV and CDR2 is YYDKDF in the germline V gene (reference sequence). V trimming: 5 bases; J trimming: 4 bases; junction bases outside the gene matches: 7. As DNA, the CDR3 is TGTGCCACCAGCCTCGACAGGGGGCAGCCCTATGGCTACACCTTC. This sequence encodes CATSLDRGQPYGYTF.

The CDR3 reads CASSQAAGAYGYTF. The CDR3 nucleotides read TGCGCCAGCAGCCAAGCGGCGGGAGCCTATGGCTACACCTTC. The chain is built from TRBV4-1 and TRBJ1-2; D gene unclear. Germline CDR1 and CDR2: MGHRA and YSYEKL. The CDR3 length is 14 residues. Trimming left V 1 base short and J 4 bases short, with 10 bases between.